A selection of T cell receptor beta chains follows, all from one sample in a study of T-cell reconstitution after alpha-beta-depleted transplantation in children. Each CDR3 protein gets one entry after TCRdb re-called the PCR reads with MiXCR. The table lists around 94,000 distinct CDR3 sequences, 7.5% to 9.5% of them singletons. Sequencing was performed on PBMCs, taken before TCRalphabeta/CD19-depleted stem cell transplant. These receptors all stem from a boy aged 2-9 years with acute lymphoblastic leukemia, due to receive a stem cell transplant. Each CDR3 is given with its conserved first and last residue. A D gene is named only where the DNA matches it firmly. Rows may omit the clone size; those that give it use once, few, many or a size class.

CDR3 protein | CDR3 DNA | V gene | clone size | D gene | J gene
CAIRGPRTDTQYF | TGTGCCATCCGGGGGCCGCGCACAGATACGCAGTATTTT | TRBV12-3/TRBV12-4 | . | . | TRBJ2-3
CSAPLGGGDYYEQYF | TGCAGTGCTCCCCTCGGAGGGGGGGATTACTACGAGCAGTACTTC | TRBV20-1 | many | . | TRBJ2-7
CASSLSGASIPEQYF | TGTGCCAGCAGTTTAAGTGGGGCCAGCATTCCTGAGCAGTACTTC | TRBV12-3/TRBV12-4 | . | . | TRBJ2-7
CASSPAGSNQPQHF | TGTGCCAGCAGCCCCGCGGGTAGCAATCAGCCCCAGCATTTT | TRBV28 | many | . | TRBJ1-5
CAISDGTGSDEQYF | TGTGCCATCAGTGACGGGACAGGGTCCGACGAGCAGTACTTC | TRBV10-3 | few | TRBD1 | TRBJ2-7
CASSLGFWGMSQNTEAFF | TGTGCCAGCAGCTTAGGTTTCTGGGGTATGAGCCAGAACACTGAAGCTTTCTTT | TRBV7-9 | many | . | TRBJ1-1
CAAGTGYGYTF | TGTGCCGCAGGGACAGGCTATGGCTACACCTTC | TRBV11-2 | few | TRBD1 | TRBJ1-2
CATSDLHEGGTGELFF | TGTGCCACCAGTGATTTGCATGAGGGGGGGACCGGGGAGCTGTTTTTT | TRBV24-1 | many | . | TRBJ2-2
CASRQGLSYEQYF | TGCGCCAGCAGACAGGGTCTCTCCTACGAGCAGTACTTC | TRBV5-1 | many | . | TRBJ2-7
CASSAGVGGEQYF | TGTGCCAGCAGCGCGGGCGTAGGGGGCGAGCAGTACTTC | TRBV9 | many | . | TRBJ2-7
CASSQVRNTEAFF | TGTGCCAGCAGCCAAGTTCGGAACACTGAAGCTTTCTTT | TRBV3-1 | many | . | TRBJ1-1
CASSIRTEYTGELFF | TGTGCCAGTAGTATCCGGACGGAGTACACCGGGGAGCTGTTTTTT | TRBV19 | few | . | TRBJ2-2
CASSVSSGTRETQYF | TGTGCCAGCAGCGTTAGCTCAGGGACGCGAGAGACCCAGTACTTC | TRBV9 | few | . | TRBJ2-5